This T cell receptor beta chain was identified in a study of shared clonotypes between healthy human individuals. Authors' methods: Junction-only sequences without quality scores were provided by ImmunoSEQ, so filtering was different. Assay used: immunoSEQ multiplex PCR; TCRdb lists only in-frame clones, some missing. Clonal size and the V and J genes are those of that table, whereas D and trimming came from the DNA. The table shows about 680,000 clones, with about three quarters occurring only once. As concerns this clone: The antigen is not known.

Study findings and constraints: Clonotype sharing among the donors was expected to vary with sequencing depth.

The ends lost 1 base at V and 5 bases at J; junction bases unmatched: 8. CDR3 length: 16 residues. Germline loops: CDR1 SGHRS, CDR2 YFSETQ. Specimen: memory CD4+ T cells sorted from blood. Noted subset: CD45RA-negative fraction. The sequence was obtained from a woman aged 25 to 39 in good health. The V and J genes are TRBV5-1 and TRBJ2-2, with 7 bases fitting TRBD1. The CDR3 DNA is TGCGCCAGCAGCTTGACCGGGACAGAAGGGACCGGGGAGCTGTTTTTT. This codes for CASSLTGTEGTGELFF.